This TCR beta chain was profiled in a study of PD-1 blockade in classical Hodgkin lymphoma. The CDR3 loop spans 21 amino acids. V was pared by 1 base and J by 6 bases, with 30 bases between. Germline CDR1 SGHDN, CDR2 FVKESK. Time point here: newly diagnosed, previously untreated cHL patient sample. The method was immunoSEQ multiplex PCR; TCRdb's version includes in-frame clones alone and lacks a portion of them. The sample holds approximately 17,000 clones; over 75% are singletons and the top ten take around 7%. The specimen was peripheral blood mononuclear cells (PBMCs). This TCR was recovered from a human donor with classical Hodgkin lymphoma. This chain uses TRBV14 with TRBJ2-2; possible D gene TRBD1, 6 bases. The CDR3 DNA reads TGTGCCAGCAGCCAAGCGCGTTGGGGGCGCGTTCTAAATGTCTTGCCCGGGGAGCTGTTTTTT. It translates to CASSQARWGRVLNVLPGELFF.